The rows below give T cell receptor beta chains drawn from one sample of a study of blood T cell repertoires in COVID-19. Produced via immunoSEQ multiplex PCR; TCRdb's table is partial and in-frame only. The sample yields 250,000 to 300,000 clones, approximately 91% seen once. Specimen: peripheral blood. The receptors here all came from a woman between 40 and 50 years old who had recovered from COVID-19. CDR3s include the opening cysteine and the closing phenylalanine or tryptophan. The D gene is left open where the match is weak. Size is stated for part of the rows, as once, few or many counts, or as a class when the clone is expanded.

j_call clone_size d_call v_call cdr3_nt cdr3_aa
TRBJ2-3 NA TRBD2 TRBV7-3 TGTGCCAGCAGCTTACTAGCGGGAGAGGGAGATACGCAGTATTTT CASSLLAGEGDTQYF
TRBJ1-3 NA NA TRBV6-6 TGTGCCAGCAGTCCAGGGACAAGGGTGGGAAACACCATATATTTT CASSPGTRVGNTIYF
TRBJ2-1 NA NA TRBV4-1 TGCGCCAGCAGTTTTAGGGGCCCCCCCGTGGATGAGCAGTTCTTC CASSFRGPPVDEQFF
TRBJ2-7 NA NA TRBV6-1 TGTGCCAGCAGTGCGCCCTCGGTCCAGGGCACCTACGAGCAGTACTTC CASSAPSVQGTYEQYF
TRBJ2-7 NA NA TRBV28 TGTGCCATAGCGGAGTCTGGCTACGAGCAGTACTTC CAIAESGYEQYF
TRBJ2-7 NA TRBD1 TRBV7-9 TGTGCCAGCAGACGAGGACAGGGGAAGCAGTACTTC CASRRGQGKQYF
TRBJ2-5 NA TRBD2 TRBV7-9 TGTGCCAGCAGCTTAAATAGCGGGAGGCCGGAGACCCAGTACTTC CASSLNSGRPETQYF
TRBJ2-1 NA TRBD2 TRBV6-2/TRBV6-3 TGTGCCAGCAGTTACCTCGGCGGGAGAGGCAATGAGCAGTTCTTC CASSYLGGRGNEQFF
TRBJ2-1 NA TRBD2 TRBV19 TGTGCCAGTAGTCGTGGGACTAGCGGCTCCTACAATGAGCAGTTCTTC CASSRGTSGSYNEQFF
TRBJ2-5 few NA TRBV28 TGTGCCACCAACGGGGGATTAGAGACCCAGTACTTC CATNGGLETQYF
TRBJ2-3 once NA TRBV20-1 TGCAGTGCTAGTATGAGACAGAGCCTCACAGATACGCAGTATTTT CSASMRQSLTDTQYF
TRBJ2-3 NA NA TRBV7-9 TGTGCCAGCAAAGGGGAAGGTGCTAGCACAGATACGCAGTATTTT CASKGEGASTDTQYF
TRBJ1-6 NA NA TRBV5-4 TGTGCCAGCCAGGACTTCAGTAATTCACCCCTCCACTTT CASQDFSNSPLHF
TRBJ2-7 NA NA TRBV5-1 TGCGCCAGCAGCTTGGGGGCCAGTGAGCAGTACTTC CASSLGASEQYF
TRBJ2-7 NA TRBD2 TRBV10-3 TGTGCCATCAGTGAGACTAGCGGGATAACAGACGAGCAGTACTTC CAISETSGITDEQYF
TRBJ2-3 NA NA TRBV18 TGTGCCAGCTCACTAGGAAATACAGTGTCGGATACGCAGTATTTT CASSLGNTVSDTQYF
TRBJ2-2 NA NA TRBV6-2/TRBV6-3 TGTGCCAGCAGTTACTCCGCCGGGGAGCTGTTTTTT CASSYSAGELFF
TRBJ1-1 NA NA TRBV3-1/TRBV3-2 TGTGCCAGCAGCCAAGAAGTCCGGGGGGTGGCCCCGAACACTGAAGCTTTCTTT CASSQEVRGVAPNTEAFF
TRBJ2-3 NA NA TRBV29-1 TGCAGCGTTGACTCCAGCGGAAGCACAGATACGCAGTATTTT CSVDSSGSTDTQYF
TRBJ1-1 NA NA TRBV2 TGTGCCAACAGTTTAGAGGGAATGAACACTGAAGCTTTCTTT CANSLEGMNTEAFF
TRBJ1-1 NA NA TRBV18 TGTGCCAGCTCACCAGAGTTACAGATGAACACTGAAGCTTTCTTT CASSPELQMNTEAFF
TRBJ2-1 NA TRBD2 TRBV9 TGTGCCAGCAGCGTTAGCGGGCTTGGGAGGAATGAGCAGTTCTTC CASSVSGLGRNEQFF
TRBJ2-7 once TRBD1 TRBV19 TGTGCCAGTAGTGCCCACCTCGGACAGGGAGAGCAGTACTTC CASSAHLGQGEQYF
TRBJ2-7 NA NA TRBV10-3 TGTGCCTCGGGGACTCAACCGAGCTCCTACGAGCAGTACTTC CASGTQPSSYEQYF
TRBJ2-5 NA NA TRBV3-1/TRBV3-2 TGTGCCAGCAGCCAGGGGGCCGGGGCCGACCAAGAGACCCAGTACTTC CASSQGAGADQETQYF
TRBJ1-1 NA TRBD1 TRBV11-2 TGTGCCAGCAGCTCACAAACAGGGGAAACTGAAGCTTTCTTT CASSSQTGETEAFF
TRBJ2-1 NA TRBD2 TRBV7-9 TGTGCCAGCAGCCCATTAGCGGGAGGCGGGGCACCCAATGAGCAGTTCTTC CASSPLAGGGAPNEQFF
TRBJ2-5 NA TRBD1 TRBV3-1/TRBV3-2 TGTGCCAGCAGCCAGACAGGGGGAGCGGAGACCCAGTACTTC CASSQTGGAETQYF
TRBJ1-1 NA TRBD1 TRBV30 TGTGCCTGGAGCATCCCCGCCGCACGGACAGGACTCTGGAACACTGAAGCTTTCTTT CAWSIPAARTGLWNTEAFF
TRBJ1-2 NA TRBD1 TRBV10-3 TGTGCCATCAGTCAGGACAGGGACTATGGCTACACCTTC CAISQDRDYGYTF
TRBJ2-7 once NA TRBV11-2 TGTGCCAGCAGCATCCGGTCCTACGAGCAGTACTTC CASSIRSYEQYF
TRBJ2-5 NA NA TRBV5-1 TGCGCCAGCAGCTTGGGGGGGGAACCCCAAGAGACCCAGTACTTC CASSLGGEPQETQYF
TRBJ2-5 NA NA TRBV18 TGTGCCAGCTCACCACGAGACCAAGAGACCCAGTACTTC CASSPRDQETQYF
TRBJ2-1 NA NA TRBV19 TGTGCCAGTAGTACTCGACTAGATGAGCAGTTCTTC CASSTRLDEQFF
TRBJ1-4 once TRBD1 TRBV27 TGTGCCAGCAGTTTATCGTACGGACAGGGGAATGAAAAACTGTTTTTT CASSLSYGQGNEKLFF
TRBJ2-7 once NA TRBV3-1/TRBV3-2 TGTGCCAGCAGCCAGGGATACGGAGGGACCTACGAGCAGTACTTC CASSQGYGGTYEQYF
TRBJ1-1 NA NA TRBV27 TGTGCCAGCAGTTTAATAGGGGGTACTGAAGCTTTCTTT CASSLIGGTEAFF
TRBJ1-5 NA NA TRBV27 TGTGCCAGCAGTTCCTTACCCCTCGGAGGCAATCAGCCCCAGCATTTT CASSSLPLGGNQPQHF
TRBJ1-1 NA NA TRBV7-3 TGTGCCAGCAGCACCCAGGGTTTGAACACTGAAGCTTTCTTT CASSTQGLNTEAFF
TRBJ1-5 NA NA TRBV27 TGTGCCAGCAGTCCAGGGGCCAATCAGCCCCAGCATTTT CASSPGANQPQHF
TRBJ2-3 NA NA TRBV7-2 TGTGCCAGCAGCTTACCCCCGACAGATACGCAGTATTTT CASSLPPTDTQYF
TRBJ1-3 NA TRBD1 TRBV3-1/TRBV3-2 TGTGCCAGCAGCCAAGATCGCTACCCCGTGAGGCGGGACAGTGACGGTGGAAACACCATATATTTT CASSQDRYPVRRDSDGGNTIYF
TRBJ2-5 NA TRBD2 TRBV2 TGTGCCAGCAAACTAGCGGGAGAGGTGGAGACCCAGTACTTC CASKLAGEVETQYF
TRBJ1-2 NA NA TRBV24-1 TGTGCCACCAGTGATTTAGCCTATGGCTACACCTTC CATSDLAYGYTF
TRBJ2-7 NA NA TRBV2 TGTGCCAGCAACCAGCAGGGGAGGGACGAGCAGTACTTC CASNQQGRDEQYF